The 20 T cell receptor beta chains given below trace back to one sample, sequenced in a study of CD4 T cells in relation to SARS-CoV-2 and coronaviruses (dated by TCRdb to 2020 to 2022). Library construction relied on the immunoSEQ multiplex PCR assay. The table was pulled from immuneACCESS by TCRdb, which kept in-frame rearrangements only. Such tables lose some clones; where checked, under half of the loss comes from unresolved V genes, and the rest has no known cause. The sample includes some 16,000 clones, with roughly 80% observed a single time. About a quarter of the sample rests with the top ten. For these TCRs, the target antigens are not known. CD4+ T cells from unexposed donors were collected before the COVID-19 pandemic (2011-2018). The EasySep CD4+ T cell isolation kit was used to isolate CD4+ T cells once the cultures had run for under 11 days. Sequencing used CD4+ T cells from PBMCs, cultured in vitro. The origin of the receptors is a human donor in good health.

This clone was detected once. V is TRBV29-1 and J is TRBJ1-5; TRBD1 matches 11 bases. CDR3 length equals 14 residues. The J segment lost 10 bases and the V segment lost 4 bases, leaving 9 bases of the junction unmatched. Germline lookup yields CDR1 SQVTM and CDR2 ANQGSEA. Written as DNA, the CDR3 is TGCAGCGTTGCTGGACAGGGGGCCGGGGGCCCCCAGCATTTT. It specifies CSVAGQGAGGPQHF.

The count of this clone is one. The chain joins TRBV11-2 to TRBJ2-5; D perhaps matches TRBD1 (5 bases). This CDR3 has 13 amino acids. Trimming removed 1 base at V and 3 bases at J, with 6 bases between. CDR1 and CDR2 (germline): SGHAT, FQNNGV. CDR3 protein: CASSLGREETQYF. As DNA, the CDR3 is TGTGCCAGCAGCTTAGGCAGGGAAGAGACCCAGTACTTC.

The rearrangement joins TRBV7-3 to TRBJ1-1, with TRBD1 identical over 8 bases. Germline V gene lookup returns CDR1 SGHTA and CDR2 FQGTGA. The CDR3 covers 13 residues. V lost 8 bases and J lost 4; bases outside the gene matches: 6. Written as DNA, the CDR3 is TGTGCCAGCGGTCAGGGGGCGGCCACTGAAGCTTTCTTT. Protein: CASGQGAATEAFF.

The rearrangement joins TRBV4-1 to TRBJ2-2; D not certain. V lost 1 base and J lost 4, with 16 bases in between. The CDR3 spans 17 residues. CDR1 is MGHRA, CDR2 YSYEKL, per germline. Here the CDR3 reads CASSQVLRSARTGELFF. The CDR3 nucleotides are TGCGCCAGCAGCCAAGTGTTGCGGAGTGCCCGCACCGGGGAGCTGTTTTTT.

The V and J genes are TRBV3-1 (or the pseudogene TRBV3-2) and TRBJ2-7; D unresolved. The germline V gene has CDR1 LGHDT and CDR2 YNNKEL (reference sequence). V lost 1 base and J 5 bases, leaving 12 bases between the germline ends. The CDR3 has 14 residues. The CDR3 DNA follows: TGTGCCAGCAGCCAAGGGCTCTCCCCCCACGAGCAGTACTTC. Translation: CASSQGLSPHEQYF.

The chain joins TRBV6-1 to TRBJ2-7, with D possibly matching TRBD2 (5 bases). CDR1 is MNHNS and CDR2 is SASEGT in the germline V gene. Trimming left V 0 bases short and J 6 bases short, with 15 bases between. This CDR3 is 15 amino acids long. The CDR3 loop is CASSEASVRRGEQYF. In nucleotides, the CDR3 is TGTGCCAGCAGTGAAGCGTCCGTTCGCCGGGGCGAGCAGTACTTC.

This clone was seen a few times. This chain uses TRBV6-1 with TRBJ2-2, with TRBD1 identical over 8 bases. This CDR3 has 14 amino acids. Trimming cost V 3 bases and J 5 bases; bases outside gene matches: 2. Germline loops: CDR1 MNHNS, CDR2 SASEGT. The CDR3 DNA is TGTGCCAGCAGTGAGAACAGGGGGACCGGGGAGCTGTTTTTT. Residues: CASSENRGTGELFF.

The J gene is TRBJ1-5, the V gene TRBV24-1, with TRBD1 matching over 12 bases. The CDR3 length is 17 residues. CDR1 is KGHDR and CDR2 is SFDVKD in the germline V gene. V shed 3 bases and J 7 bases; nucleotides not matched to a gene: 9. The CDR3 here is CATSDIPGQGARQPQHF. CDR3 bases: TGTGCCACCAGTGATATACCGGGACAGGGGGCCCGGCAGCCCCAGCATTTT.

The rearrangement joins TRBV5-1 to TRBJ2-7; D is unclear. V lost 0 bases and J 1 base, leaving 14 bases between the germline ends. Per germline, CDR1 SGHRS and CDR2 YFSETQ. The CDR3 runs 16 residues. CDR3 protein: CASSLGGRWGSYEQYF. CDR3 nucleotide sequence: TGCGCCAGCAGCTTGGGGGGTCGGTGGGGATCCTACGAGCAGTACTTC.

The chain carries TRBV24-1 and TRBJ2-7; D gene ambiguous. The germline gives CDR1 KGHDR, CDR2 SFDVKD. Trimming pared 6 bases from V and 2 bases from J, leaving 16 bases between. The length of the CDR3 is 15 residues. CDR3: CATSSSGGAPYEQYF. The CDR3 region has the DNA TGTGCCACCAGTTCCTCGGGCGGAGCACCCTACGAGCAGTACTTC.

The chain recombines TRBV19 with TRBJ2-3; D call uncertain. There are 13 residues in the CDR3. Germline values: CDR1 LNHDA, CDR2 SQIVND (reference sequence). Between the trimmed V and J ends, which lost 4 bases and 4 bases, there was a span of 9 bases. CDR3 DNA: TGTGCCAGTAGTAATCTCGAGCCAGATACGCAGTATTTT. Its translation: CASSNLEPDTQYF.

This chain connects TRBV20-1 to TRBJ1-1; perhaps TRBD1 as D (6 bases). The length of the CDR3 is 15 residues. From germline, CDR1 is DFQATT and CDR2 SNEGSKA (reference sequence). V lost 3 bases and J lost 0, with 14 bases in between. CDR3 in DNA: TGCAGTGCTAGTCCCACAGGGTTAATGAACACTGAAGCTTTCTTT. Amino acids: CSASPTGLMNTEAFF.

CDR3 nucleotides: TGTGCCAGCAGCTTAACGGACGGGACTGGGGCCAACGTCCTGACTTTC. Residues: CASSLTDGTGANVLTF. The chain recombines TRBV7-3 with TRBJ2-6; D might be TRBD2 (5 bases). The CDR3 sequence is 16 residues long. Germline CDR1 SGHTA, CDR2 FQGTGA. V lost 0 bases and J 2 bases, leaving 8 bases between the germline ends.

This clone was recorded a few times. The chain has TRBV28 and TRBJ1-1; D is unresolved. The V gene's germline CDR1 is MDHEN and CDR2 SYDVKM. The CDR3 is 13 residues long. The V end was cut by 5 bases, the J end by 0 bases, with 7 bases between. The CDR3 bases are TGTGCCAGCAGTGTGGTTATGAACACTGAAGCTTTCTTT. Protein product: CASSVVMNTEAFF.

The CDR3: CAISEQGQNEQYF. The CDR3 nucleotides read TGTGCCATCAGTGAACAGGGTCAGAACGAGCAGTACTTC. The chain couples TRBV10-3 to TRBJ2-7; D is possibly TRBD1 (6 bases). Germline CDR1 is ENHRY and CDR2 is SYGVKD. Deletions cut 3 bases from V and 5 bases from J, with 11 bases between. The CDR3 is 13 residues long.

In DNA, the CDR3 is TGTGCCAGCAGCTTAGTCCTCGGGGGAGACTATGGCTACACCTTC. Residues: CASSLVLGGDYGYTF. This chain links TRBV7-8 with TRBJ1-2; tentative D call: TRBD1 (5 bases). The germline V gene has CDR1 SGHVS and CDR2 FQNEAQ. The CDR3 is made up of 15 amino acids. The V end lost 1 base, the J end lost 3 bases, and 12 bases lay between the germline ends.

This rearrangement joins TRBV25-1 to TRBJ2-7, with TRBD2 matching over 7 bases. Per the germline V gene, CDR1 is MGHDK and CDR2 is SYGVNS. J lost 2 bases, V lost 6 bases, and 7 bases had no gene match. The CDR3 is 14 residues long. CDR3 residues: CASSTGGTPYEQYF. CDR3 in DNA: TGTGCCAGCAGCACGGGGGGAACCCCCTACGAGCAGTACTTC.

V and J are TRBV3-1 (or the pseudogene TRBV3-2) and TRBJ2-5; D is perhaps TRBD2 (6 bases). Germline loops: CDR1 LGHDT, CDR2 YNNKEL (reference sequence). The CDR3 totals 15 residues. The V end was cut by 1 base, the J end by 5 bases, with 14 bases between. The CDR3 sequence: CASSQGWGGRETQYF. The DNA of the CDR3 is TGTGCCAGCAGCCAAGGCTGGGGAGGCCGGGAGACCCAGTACTTC.

By frequency in the sample, this clone is medium-sized. The chain carries TRBV7-9 and TRBJ2-7; D uncertain. V lost 8 bases and J 1 base, leaving 15 bases between the germline ends. This CDR3 is built from 14 residues. CDR1 SEHNR and CDR2 FQNEAQ come from the germline V gene (reference sequence). This CDR3 reads CASGPITDSYEQYF. The CDR3 coding sequence is TGTGCCAGCGGCCCGATAACAGATTCCTACGAGCAGTACTTC.

This clone was seen a few times. The V and J genes are TRBV7-8 and TRBJ1-1; 7 nucleotides agree with TRBD1. The CDR3 contains 16 residues. In germline, CDR1 is SGHVS, CDR2 FQNEAQ. The V gene end was trimmed by 5 bases and the J gene end by 0 bases; junction bases not matched to a gene: 9. The CDR3 coding sequence is TGTGCCAGCAGCCGAGGCGGGGACAGAGTGAACACTGAAGCTTTCTTT. Protein: CASSRGGDRVNTEAFF.